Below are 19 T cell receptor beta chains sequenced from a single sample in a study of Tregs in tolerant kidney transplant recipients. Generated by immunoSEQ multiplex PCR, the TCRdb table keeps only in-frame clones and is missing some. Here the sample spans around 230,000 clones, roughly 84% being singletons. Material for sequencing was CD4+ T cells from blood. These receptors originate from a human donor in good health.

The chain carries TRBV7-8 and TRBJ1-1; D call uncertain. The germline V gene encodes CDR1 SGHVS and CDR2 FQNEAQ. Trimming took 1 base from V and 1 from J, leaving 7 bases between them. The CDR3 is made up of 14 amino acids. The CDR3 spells CASSLVSGNTEAFF. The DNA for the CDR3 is TGTGCCAGCAGCTTAGTTTCCGGGAACACTGAAGCTTTCTTT.

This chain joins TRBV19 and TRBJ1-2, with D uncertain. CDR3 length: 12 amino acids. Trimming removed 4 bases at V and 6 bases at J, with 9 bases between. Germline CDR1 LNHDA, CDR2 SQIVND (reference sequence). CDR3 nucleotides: TGTGCCAGTAGTAAGCGTCTGGATGGCTACACCTTC. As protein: CASSKRLDGYTF.

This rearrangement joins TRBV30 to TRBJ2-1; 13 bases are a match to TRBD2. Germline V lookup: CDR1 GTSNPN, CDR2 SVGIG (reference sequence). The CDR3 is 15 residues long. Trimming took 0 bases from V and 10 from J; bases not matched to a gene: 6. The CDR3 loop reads CAWSVLTSGGAEQFF. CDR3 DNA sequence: TGTGCCTGGAGTGTACTAACTAGCGGGGGGGCCGAGCAGTTCTTC.

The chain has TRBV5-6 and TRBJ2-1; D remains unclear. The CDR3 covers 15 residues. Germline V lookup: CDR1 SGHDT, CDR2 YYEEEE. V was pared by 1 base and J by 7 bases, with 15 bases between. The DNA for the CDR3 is TGTGCCAGCAGCTTGTTGACTTCTATAAAAAATGAGCAGTTCTTC. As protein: CASSLLTSIKNEQFF.

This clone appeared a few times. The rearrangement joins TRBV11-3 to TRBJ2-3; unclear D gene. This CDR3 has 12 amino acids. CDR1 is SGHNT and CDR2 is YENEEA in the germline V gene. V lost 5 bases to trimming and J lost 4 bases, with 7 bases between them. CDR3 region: CASSRDPDTQYF. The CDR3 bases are TGTGCCAGCAGCCGAGATCCAGATACGCAGTATTTT.

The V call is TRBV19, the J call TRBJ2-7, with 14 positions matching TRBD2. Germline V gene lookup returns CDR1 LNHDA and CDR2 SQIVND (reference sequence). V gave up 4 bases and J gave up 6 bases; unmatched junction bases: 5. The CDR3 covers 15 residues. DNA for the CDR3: TGTGCCAGTAGTAAAGGGACTAGCGGGAGTGGCGAGCAGTACTTC. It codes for CASSKGTSGSGEQYF. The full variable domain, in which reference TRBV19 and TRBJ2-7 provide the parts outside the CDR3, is DGGITQSPKYLFRKEGQNVTLSCEQNLNHDAMYWYRQDPGQGLRLIYYSQIVNDFQKGDIAEGYSVSREKKESFPLTVTSAQKNPTAFYLCASSKGTSGSGEQYFGPGTRLTVT.

CDR3 nucleotides: TGTGCCATCAGTGATCCCCCATCTAGCGGGTTACGCTATAGCACAGATACGCAGTATTTT. Residues: CAISDPPSSGLRYSTDTQYF. This chain connects TRBV10-3 to TRBJ2-3, with 8 bases matching TRBD2. This CDR3 contains 20 residues. With V trimmed by 3 bases and J by 0 bases, 17 bases remained unmatched. From germline, CDR1 is ENHRY and CDR2 SYGVKD.

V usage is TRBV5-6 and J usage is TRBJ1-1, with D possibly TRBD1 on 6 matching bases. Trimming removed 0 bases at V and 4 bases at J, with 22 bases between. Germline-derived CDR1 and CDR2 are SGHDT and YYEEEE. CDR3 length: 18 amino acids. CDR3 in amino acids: CASSLEGGLRLRSTEAFF. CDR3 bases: TGTGCCAGCAGCTTGGAGGGGGGGCTCAGGCTTCGGAGCACTGAAGCTTTCTTT.

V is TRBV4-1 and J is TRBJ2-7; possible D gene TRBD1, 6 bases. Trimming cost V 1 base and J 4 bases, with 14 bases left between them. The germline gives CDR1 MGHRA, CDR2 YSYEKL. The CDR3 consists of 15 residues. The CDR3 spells CASSQVGGGKYEQYF. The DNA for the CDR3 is TGCGCCAGCAGCCAAGTGGGTGGGGGCAAGTACGAGCAGTACTTC.

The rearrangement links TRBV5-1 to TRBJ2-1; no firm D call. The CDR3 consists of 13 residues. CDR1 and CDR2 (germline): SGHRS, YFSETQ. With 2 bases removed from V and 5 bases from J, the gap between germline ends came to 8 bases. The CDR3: CASSFGQNNEQFF. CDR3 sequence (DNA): TGCGCCAGCAGCTTCGGGCAGAACAATGAGCAGTTCTTC.

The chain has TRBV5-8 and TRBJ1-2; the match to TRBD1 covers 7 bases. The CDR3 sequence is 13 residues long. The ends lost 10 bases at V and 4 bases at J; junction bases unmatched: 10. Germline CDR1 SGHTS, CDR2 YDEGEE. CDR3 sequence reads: CASAGQTGYGYTF. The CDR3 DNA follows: TGTGCCTCCGCGGGACAGACTGGCTATGGCTACACCTTC.

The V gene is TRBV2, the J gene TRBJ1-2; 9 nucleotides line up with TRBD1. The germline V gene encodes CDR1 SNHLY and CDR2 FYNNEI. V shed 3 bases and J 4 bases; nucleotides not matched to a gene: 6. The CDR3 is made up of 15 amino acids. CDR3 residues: CASSDGTGTLYGYTF. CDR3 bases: TGTGCCAGCAGTGATGGGACAGGGACCCTCTATGGCTACACCTTC.

CDR3 in amino acids: CAIRAGSGGAVNEQFF. The DNA of the CDR3 is TGTGCCATCAGGGCCGGGAGCGGGGGGGCCGTCAATGAGCAGTTCTTC. The J gene is TRBJ2-1, the V gene TRBV10-3; 10 bases line up with TRBD2. The germline CDR1 and CDR2 sequences are ENHRY and SYGVKD. The CDR3 runs to 16 residues. Unmatched junction bases numbered 11, after V lost 6 bases and J lost 6 bases.

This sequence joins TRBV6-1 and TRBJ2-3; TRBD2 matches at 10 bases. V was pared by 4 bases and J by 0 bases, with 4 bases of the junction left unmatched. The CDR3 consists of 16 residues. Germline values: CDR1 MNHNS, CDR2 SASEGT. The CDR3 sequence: CASSGVAGGSTDTQYF. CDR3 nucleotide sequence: TGTGCCAGCAGTGGGGTAGCGGGAGGAAGCACAGATACGCAGTATTTT.

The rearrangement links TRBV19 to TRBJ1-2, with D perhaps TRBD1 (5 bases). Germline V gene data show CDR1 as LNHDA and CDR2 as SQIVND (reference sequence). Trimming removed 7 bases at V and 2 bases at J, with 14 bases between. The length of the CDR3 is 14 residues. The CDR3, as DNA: TGTGCCAGTATTTCGGGACGCACAAACTATGGCTACACCTTC. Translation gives CASISGRTNYGYTF.

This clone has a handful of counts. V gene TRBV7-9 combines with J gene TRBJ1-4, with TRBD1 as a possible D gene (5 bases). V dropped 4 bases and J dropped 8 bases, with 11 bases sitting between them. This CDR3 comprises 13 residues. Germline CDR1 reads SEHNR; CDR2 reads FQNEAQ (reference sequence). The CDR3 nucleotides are TGTGCCAGCAGCTCTCAGGGTGGAGAAAAACTGTTTTTT. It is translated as CASSSQGGEKLFF. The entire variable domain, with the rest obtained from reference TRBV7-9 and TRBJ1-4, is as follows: DTGVSQNPRHKITKRGQNVTFRCDPISEHNRLYWYRQTLGQGPEFLTYFQNEAQLEKSRLLSDRFSAERPKGSFSTLEIQRTEQGDSAMYLCASSSQGGEKLFFGSGTQLSVL.

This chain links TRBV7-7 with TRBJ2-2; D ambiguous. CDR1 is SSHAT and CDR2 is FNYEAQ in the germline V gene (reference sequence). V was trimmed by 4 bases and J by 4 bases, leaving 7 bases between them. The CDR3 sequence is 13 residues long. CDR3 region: CASSSAGTGELFF. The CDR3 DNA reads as TGTGCCAGCAGCTCAGCAGGCACCGGGGAGCTGTTTTTT.

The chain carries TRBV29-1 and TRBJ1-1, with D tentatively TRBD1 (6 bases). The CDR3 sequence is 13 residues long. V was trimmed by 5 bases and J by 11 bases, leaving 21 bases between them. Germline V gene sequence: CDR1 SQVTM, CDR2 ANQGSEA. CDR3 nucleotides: TGCAGCGTTCCCAACAGGGCGAAAGATAGGGCTTTCTTT. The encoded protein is CSVPNRAKDRAFF.

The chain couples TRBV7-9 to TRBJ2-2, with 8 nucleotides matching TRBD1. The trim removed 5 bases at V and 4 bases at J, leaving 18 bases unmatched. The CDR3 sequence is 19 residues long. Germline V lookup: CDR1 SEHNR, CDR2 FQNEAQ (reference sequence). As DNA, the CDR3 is TGTGCCAGCAGCCCAATCGGTAGTCGGACAGGGCGTGGCACCGGGGAGCTGTTTTTT. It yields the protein CASSPIGSRTGRGTGELFF.